This TCR beta chain derives from a study of blood T cells in healthy people across ages (dated by TCRdb to 2015 to 2017). Looking at the study overall: Template switching captured roughly one uniquely barcoded TCR beta cDNA molecule per two T cells in model experiments. Two additional independent replicas of 1 million unique cDNA reads from the same blood draw were analyzed for two donors (one aged 18 to 30 and one aged 80 or older). Age-related changes in TCR beta repertoire diversity were measured in the study by deep sequencing normalized with unique cDNA molecular identifiers. To avoid experimental bias, donors of different ages were spread randomly across the sequencing lanes. Four age groups were formed from the donors: young (average approximately 15 years), middle-aged (approximately 40), aged (around 68) and long-lived (82).

The V and J ends are trimmed by 5 bases and 0 bases, leaving 11 bases between them. Taken from the germline V gene (reference sequence), the CDR1 and CDR2 loops are PRHDT and FYEKMQ. The CDR3 starts with the cysteine, ends with the phenylalanine, and has 15 residues. The only DNA kept is the CDR3, 45 bases in frame from the first base. Receptor libraries were prepared by 5' RACE. TCRdb names Illumina HiSeq 2500 as the instrument used. A second PCR of roughly 7 to 11 cycles was run with a J-beta primer mix and a sample-barcoded 5' primer. A template-switch 5' adaptor carrying 12 random nucleotides introduced a unique molecular identifier onto each TCR beta cDNA molecule. Each sample yielded at least 2.5 million CDR3-containing paired-end reads. The Mint cDNA synthesis kit, primed by a TRBC-specific oligonucleotide, was used to synthesize first-strand cDNA from all RNA. Following uracil-DNA glycosylase treatment, all cDNA underwent a first 18-cycle PCR with the universal primers M1SS and BC2_uni_R. The paper's processing steps were these. For normalization, 1 million high-quality reads were randomly selected from each sample, with every read carrying a distinct molecular identifier. Reads sharing molecular identifiers were discarded rather than binned into consensus sequences. CDR3 identification, clonotype clustering and error correction used MiTCR with a Q25 quality threshold and the strictest error-elimination algorithm. A nonparametric unseen species model with Euler transformation was used to estimate lower-bound total TCR beta diversity. In-frame beta chains were kept once TCRdb had trimmed the public reads at Q25 with fastp and called clones with MiXCR. Rows merge per CDR3 protein into single entries with the most common DNA and genes. The V and J calls and clone size are TCRdb's, not the authors'. A total of 890,000 or so distinct CDR3 sequences appear in this sample, approximately 59% of them only once. The biggest ten clones account for around 30% of the sample.

This clonotype was counted once. It has no known antigen specificity. No much larger clone exists at a distance of one base, and base qualities are not known. Broader findings and caveats from the paper: Observed TCR beta diversity correlated strongly with the percentage of naive T cells measured by flow cytometry. The CMV infection status of donors was not known, potentially confounding age-related changes in expanded clonotypes. As age increased, observed TCR beta diversity per million T cells dropped in a roughly linear way, and a significant reduction was already evident by age roughly 36. Total diversity estimates from one million sequenced T cells were considered lower bounds and underestimates. Compared with the aged group, the long-lived group had more naive CD4+ T cells, fewer expanded clones and increased TCR diversity, suggesting age selection. Conclusive comparison of naive and antigen-experienced compartments was prevented by the profiling of bulk unsorted PBMCs.

The approximately 39 donors, aged about 6 to 95 years, were systemically healthy Caucasian individuals from Russia. About 9.8 milliliters of peripheral blood were drawn from each donor into EDTA-treated Vacutainer tubes. Ficoll-Paque density-gradient centrifugation was used to isolate PBMCs, with at least 6 million obtained per sample. Total RNA, at least 5 micrograms per sample, was extracted from PBMCs with Trizol reagent. Naive CD45RAhigh/CD27high T cell percentages were measured by flow cytometry on a PBMC aliquot from every donor. The sequence was collected from a man in his thirties or forties in good health. Recombination linked TRBV13 to TRBJ2-1, with no confidently assigned D gene. Material: blood. The CDR3 protein sequence reads: CASSETESSYNEQFF. The DNA sequence reads TGTGCCAGCAGCGAAACAGAGAGCTCCTACAATGAGCAGTTCTTC.